A selection of T cell receptor beta chains follows, all from one sample in a study of blood T cell repertoires in COVID-19. The repertoire was sequenced with immunoSEQ multiplex PCR; TCRdb's copy has only in-frame clones and lacks some. The sample consists of around 250,000 clones, about 80% of them appearing once. The sequencing input was PBMCs or T cells enriched from blood (not recorded which). Receptors originate from a man aged 40-55 years who had recovered from COVID-19. Each CDR3 is given with its conserved first and last residue. Fields, in order: J gene, D gene, V gene, clone size, CDR3 length, CDR3 DNA, CDR3 protein. A D gene is named only where the DNA matches it firmly. Expanded clones are given a class, and other clones once, few, many or no size at all.

TRBJ2-5	-	TRBV19	-	15	TGTGCCAGTAGTTACCCGGCCAGGGGTAAAGAGACCCAGTACTTC	CASSYPARGKETQYF
TRBJ2-7	-	TRBV7-2	few	15	TGTGCCAGCAGCCAGACGACCGGGACTCTTCCGGCACAGTACTTC	CASSQTTGTLPAQYF
TRBJ1-1	-	TRBV7-6	-	14	TGTGCCAGCAGCTTAGCACAGGTAAACACTGAAGCTTTCTTT	CASSLAQVNTEAFF
TRBJ1-2	-	TRBV6-2/TRBV6-3	-	17	TGTGCCAGCAGCCTCGCTGGGACACCCTCTACCTCCTATGGCTACACCTTC	CASSLAGTPSTSYGYTF
TRBJ1-2	TRBD1	TRBV18	-	15	TGTGCCAGCTCAGAAACGACAGGGCAAGGGTATGGCTACACCTTC	CASSETTGQGYGYTF
TRBJ2-3	-	TRBV30	-	13	TGTGCCTGGAGGCCGGGTCTCGCCAATACGCAGTATTTT	CAWRPGLANTQYF
TRBJ1-2	-	TRBV15	once	16	TGTGCCACCAGCAGAGTCGCAGGGGCTGGTAAGGTTGGCTACACCTTC	CATSRVAGAGKVGYTF
TRBJ1-3	-	TRBV28	-	13	TGTGCCAGCCTTTCAGGGTTTGGAAACACCATATATTTT	CASLSGFGNTIYF
TRBJ1-6	-	TRBV9	-	14	TGTGCCAGCAGCGTAGCGACCCAGGGGAGACCCCTCCACTTT	CASSVATQGRPLHF
TRBJ1-5	TRBD1	TRBV28	-	18	TGTGCCAGCACCCACCGGGACAGGGGGTCCTGGGGCAATCAGCCCCAGCATTTT	CASTHRDRGSWGNQPQHF
TRBJ2-3	TRBD2	TRBV19	-	15	TGTGCCAGTTCCGGACTAGAAGCTAGCACAGATACGCAGTATTTT	CASSGLEASTDTQYF
TRBJ1-5	-	TRBV6-5	-	12	TGTGCCAGCCGAGACTCTGACAGCCTGCCGCATTTT	CASRDSDSLPHF
TRBJ2-3	-	TRBV9	-	13	TGTGCCAGCAGCGTAGGGGCCACAGATACGCAGTATTTT	CASSVGATDTQYF
TRBJ2-5	-	TRBV10-3	-	15	TGTGCCATCAGTGGGGTAGCGGCGTACCAAGAGACCCAGTACTTC	CAISGVAAYQETQYF
TRBJ2-3	TRBD1	TRBV5-5	-	16	TGTGCCAGCAGCCCTGGGACAGGGCCATTCACAGATACGCAGTATTTT	CASSPGTGPFTDTQYF
TRBJ1-2	-	TRBV9	-	14	TGTGCCAGCAGCTTCTCCCCGGACAGCTATGGCTACACCTTC	CASSFSPDSYGYTF
TRBJ1-1	-	TRBV30	-	12	TGTGCCTGGAGTCCAAACCCAGGGGAAGCTTTCTTT	CAWSPNPGEAFF
TRBJ2-7	TRBD1	TRBV4-1	-	15	TGCGCCAGCAGCCTAACCCTGACAGGGTTCTACGAGCAGTACTTC	CASSLTLTGFYEQYF
TRBJ1-6	-	TRBV5-1	-	16	TGCGCCAGCAGCCAGGTTGGGACAAGTTATAATTCACCCCTCCACTTT	CASSQVGTSYNSPLHF
TRBJ1-5	-	TRBV30	-	13	TGTGCCTGGAGTGTACGGGGGTTTCAGCCCCAGCATTTT	CAWSVRGFQPQHF
TRBJ2-1	-	TRBV12-3/TRBV12-4	-	13	TGTGCCAGCAGTTTGAGAGGGTTAGGGGAGCAGTTCTTC	CASSLRGLGEQFF
TRBJ1-5	TRBD1	TRBV6-2/TRBV6-3	-	18	TGTGCCAGCAGTCCCGGACAGGGACCCCTGGATGGCAATCAGCCCCAGCATTTT	CASSPGQGPLDGNQPQHF
TRBJ2-3	-	TRBV28	once	13	TGTGCCAGCAGCCGGGTTAGCACAGATACGCAGTATTTT	CASSRVSTDTQYF
TRBJ2-7	TRBD2	TRBV28	-	13	TGTGCCAGCAGACCGGGACTAGTTGGCGAGCAGTACTTC	CASRPGLVGEQYF
TRBJ1-5	-	TRBV7-8	-	16	TGTGCCAGCAGCTTATTGTGGGGGCAGGGCGATCAGCCCCAGCATTTT	CASSLLWGQGDQPQHF
TRBJ2-1	TRBD2	TRBV5-1	-	12	TGCGCCAGCGCCGAGGCGGGGGATGAGCAGTTCTTC	CASAEAGDEQFF
TRBJ1-1	TRBD1	TRBV12-3/TRBV12-4	few	12	TGTGCCAGCAGCGACAGGGTGACTGAAGCTTTCTTT	CASSDRVTEAFF
TRBJ1-2	TRBD1	TRBV2	-	15	TGTGCCAGCACCGAAAGGGGACAGGGGTACTATGGCTACACCTTC	CASTERGQGYYGYTF
TRBJ2-3	TRBD2	TRBV7-3	-	15	TGTGCCAGCAGCTTGGATAGCGGGGGGGCCTATACGCAGTATTTT	CASSLDSGGAYTQYF
TRBJ2-3	TRBD1	TRBV5-1	-	15	TGCGCCAGCAGCTCGGACAGGCCTAGCACAGATACGCAGTATTTT	CASSSDRPSTDTQYF
TRBJ1-1	-	TRBV6-5	once	13	TGTGCCAGCAGTTACTCTATGAACACTGAAGCTTTCTTT	CASSYSMNTEAFF
TRBJ1-4	-	TRBV6-6	-	14	TGTGCCAGCAGTTACCGACAAACTAATGAAAAACTGTTTTTT	CASSYRQTNEKLFF
TRBJ2-7	TRBD2	TRBV4-2	-	16	TGTGCCAGCAGCCAAGATCTCGAGCGGGAGGGCCAGGTGCAGTACTTC	CASSQDLEREGQVQYF
TRBJ1-3	-	TRBV4-2	-	18	TGTGCCAGCAGCCAAGAGACTGGGGCCGCCGCCTCTGGAAACACCATATATTTT	CASSQETGAAASGNTIYF
TRBJ1-2	-	TRBV3-1/TRBV3-2	-	14	TGTGCCAGCAGCCAAGATCATAACAGCTATGGCTACACCTTC	CASSQDHNSYGYTF
TRBJ1-5	TRBD1	TRBV28	-	16	TGTACCAGCGGACTAACAGGGGTAGCGGGCAATCAGCCCCAGCATTTT	CTSGLTGVAGNQPQHF
TRBJ2-4	-	TRBV7-2	-	17	TGTGCCAGCAGCTTAGGTCTAGCCGGTGGAGCCAAAAACATTCAGTACTTC	CASSLGLAGGAKNIQYF
TRBJ1-1	-	TRBV28	-	12	TGTGCCAGCAGGTCCCTCGACACTGAAGCTTTCTTT	CASRSLDTEAFF
TRBJ1-4	-	TRBV5-5	few	13	TGTGCCAGCAGCTCGGACAGCAATGAAAAACTGTTTTTT	CASSSDSNEKLFF
TRBJ2-5	TRBD2	TRBV5-1	-	17	TGCGCCAGCAGCTGGGGGACTAGCGGGATCGGAGCGGAGACCCAGTACTTC	CASSWGTSGIGAETQYF
TRBJ2-3	TRBD2	TRBV2	-	16	TGTGCCAGCAGTGCTATGACTAGCGGGAGGTCAGATACGCAGTATTTT	CASSAMTSGRSDTQYF
TRBJ2-1	TRBD2	TRBV7-3	-	16	TGTGCCAGCAGCGGCCAGCGGGGGGCTTCCTACAATGAGCAGTTCTTC	CASSGQRGASYNEQFF
TRBJ1-1	TRBD1	TRBV6-5	once	16	TGTGCCAGCAGTTACTTAACGACAGGGATGAACACTGAAGCTTTCTTT	CASSYLTTGMNTEAFF
TRBJ1-2	-	TRBV7-9	-	16	TGTGCCAGCAGCTTAAATCGGGACACAAACAACTATGGCTACACCTTC	CASSLNRDTNNYGYTF
TRBJ1-2	TRBD1	TRBV28	-	14	TGTGCCAGCAGGACTATCCGACAGGGGGTTAATTACACCTTC	CASRTIRQGVNYTF
TRBJ2-6	-	TRBV19	once	17	TGTGCCAGCCGGCCAGGTTCCAAACTCTCTGGGGCCAACGTCCTGACTTTC	CASRPGSKLSGANVLTF
TRBJ1-1	-	TRBV27	-	13	TGTGCCAGCGCAACTCACGGTAACACTGAAGCTTTCTTT	CASATHGNTEAFF
TRBJ2-7	-	TRBV7-3	-	13	TGTGCCAGCAGCTCCGAAAGACAAACCGAGCAGTACTTC	CASSSERQTEQYF
TRBJ1-3	-	TRBV7-2	-	14	TGTGCCAGCAGCTTAGGCGGCTCTGGAAACACCATATATTTT	CASSLGGSGNTIYF
TRBJ1-6	-	TRBV30	few	14	TGTGCCTGGAGTGTAACGGGTGGTGATTCACCCCTCCACTTT	CAWSVTGGDSPLHF
TRBJ2-3	TRBD1	TRBV24-1	-	16	TGTGCCACCACTCCGGGACAGAGCTCTAGCACAGATACGCAGTATTTT	CATTPGQSSSTDTQYF
TRBJ1-5	-	TRBV18	-	16	TGTGCCAGCTCACCACCGTCAGGGTCTGGCAATCAGCCCCAGCATTTT	CASSPPSGSGNQPQHF
TRBJ2-5	-	TRBV27	-	14	TGTGCCAGCAGTTGGAGGGGGCCGAAAGAGACCCAGTACTTC	CASSWRGPKETQYF
TRBJ1-1	TRBD1	TRBV18	-	16	TGTGCCAGCTCACAGGGGGCTAGTGGGGCAAACACTGAAGCTTTCTTT	CASSQGASGANTEAFF
TRBJ2-1	-	TRBV24-1	few	16	TGTGCCACCAGTGACTCTAGCTCTATCTCCTACAATGAGCAGTTCTTC	CATSDSSSISYNEQFF
TRBJ2-7	-	TRBV6-6	once	11	TGTGCCAGCAGTTCGGCCTACGAGCAGTACTTC	CASSSAYEQYF
TRBJ1-5	-	TRBV3-1/TRBV3-2	once	14	TGTGCCAGCAGCCAAGGAACTCTTGATCAGCCCCAGCATTTT	CASSQGTLDQPQHF
TRBJ2-7	-	TRBV5-1	-	14	TGCGCCAGCAGCTCGCCAACAGGGTTCCACGAGCAGTACTTC	CASSSPTGFHEQYF
TRBJ1-1	-	TRBV2	-	13	TGTGCCAGCTCAAGGGAACAGGGCACTGAAGCTTTCTTT	CASSREQGTEAFF
TRBJ1-5	TRBD1	TRBV28	-	18	TGTGCCAGCAGTACTCGACAGGGTCCCCTAGGGAGCAATCAGCCCCAGCATTTT	CASSTRQGPLGSNQPQHF